A selection of T cell receptor beta chains follows, all from one sample in a study of shared clonotypes between healthy human individuals. The data were produced by immunoSEQ multiplex PCR, yet TCRdb's version contains in-frame clones alone and is incomplete. Among roughly 490,000 clones listed, roughly 85% were seen once. The sequencing input was PBMCs. Every receptor here comes from a woman aged 40 to 50 in good health. Some clones in this sample may be carry-over from other donors' samples. Both conserved end residues are part of each CDR3. Fields, in order: D gene, clone size, J gene, V gene, CDR3 DNA, CDR3 protein. The D gene is left open where the match is weak. The size of a clone is reported for some rows only, either as once, few or many, or as a class for expanded clones.

d_gene: .
abundance: .
j_gene: TRBJ2-2
v_gene: TRBV7-2
CDR3nt: TGTGCCAGCAGCTTAGTAGGCCCCGGGGAGCTGTTTTTT
CDR3aa: CASSLVGPGELFF

d_gene: .
abundance: .
j_gene: TRBJ2-3
v_gene: TRBV4-3
CDR3nt: TGCGCCAGCAGCCAAAAACTCCTCGGCGATACGCAGTATTTT
CDR3aa: CASSQKLLGDTQYF

d_gene: .
abundance: .
j_gene: TRBJ2-1
v_gene: TRBV5-5
CDR3nt: TGTGCCAGCAGCTTGGAAAGCTCTAGCGTCAATGAGCAGTTCTTC
CDR3aa: CASSLESSSVNEQFF

d_gene: .
abundance: .
j_gene: TRBJ2-5
v_gene: TRBV7-3
CDR3nt: TGTGCCAGCAGCTTAATGGGTCTAGGTGAGACCCAGTACTTC
CDR3aa: CASSLMGLGETQYF

d_gene: .
abundance: .
j_gene: TRBJ1-1
v_gene: TRBV5-5
CDR3nt: TGTGCCAGCAGCTTGGTCGGGTACCCCACTGAAGCTTTCTTT
CDR3aa: CASSLVGYPTEAFF

d_gene: TRBD1
abundance: many
j_gene: TRBJ2-1
v_gene: TRBV27
CDR3nt: TGTGCCAGCAGTACCACCCCCGACAGGGTCAATGAGCAGTTCTTC
CDR3aa: CASSTTPDRVNEQFF

d_gene: TRBD1
abundance: .
j_gene: TRBJ2-4
v_gene: TRBV7-9
CDR3nt: TGTGCCAGCAGCTCATCGGGACAGGACATTCAGTACTTC
CDR3aa: CASSSSGQDIQYF

d_gene: .
abundance: once
j_gene: TRBJ1-2
v_gene: TRBV19
CDR3nt: TGTGCCGGTAGTGACACTAACTATGGCTACACCTTC
CDR3aa: CAGSDTNYGYTF

d_gene: .
abundance: .
j_gene: TRBJ2-7
v_gene: TRBV12-2
CDR3nt: TGTGCAAGTCGCTTCGGGGGTTTGCGGGACTATACCTACGAGCAGTACTTC
CDR3aa: CASRFGGLRDYTYEQYF

d_gene: .
abundance: .
j_gene: TRBJ2-3
v_gene: TRBV5-1
CDR3nt: TGCGCCAGCAGCTTGGAACGGGGAAGGGGTACGCAGTATTTT
CDR3aa: CASSLERGRGTQYF

d_gene: TRBD1
abundance: .
j_gene: TRBJ2-7
v_gene: TRBV25-1
CDR3nt: TGTGCCAGCAGCTCCGGACAGGCGGCCTACGAGCAGTACTTC
CDR3aa: CASSSGQAAYEQYF

d_gene: .
abundance: .
j_gene: TRBJ2-3
v_gene: TRBV29-1
CDR3nt: TGCAGCGTCCGAGGCAGAAACACAGATACGCAGTATTTT
CDR3aa: CSVRGRNTDTQYF

d_gene: .
abundance: .
j_gene: TRBJ2-5
v_gene: TRBV29-1
CDR3nt: TGCAGCGTTGTTGTCCGAGAGACCCAGTACTTC
CDR3aa: CSVVVRETQYF

d_gene: .
abundance: .
j_gene: TRBJ1-2
v_gene: TRBV18
CDR3nt: TGTGCCAGCTCAGCATCCCAGGGGTTCAGCGGGGATGGCTACACCTTC
CDR3aa: CASSASQGFSGDGYTF

d_gene: .
abundance: .
j_gene: TRBJ2-5
v_gene: TRBV5-5
CDR3nt: TGTGCCAGCAGCAAAGAGGGTCAAGAGACCCAGTACTTC
CDR3aa: CASSKEGQETQYF

d_gene: TRBD1
abundance: .
j_gene: TRBJ2-2
v_gene: TRBV7-3
CDR3nt: TGTGCCAGCAGCCTGACAGGGGTTGGGAACACCGGGGAGCTGTTTTTT
CDR3aa: CASSLTGVGNTGELFF

d_gene: TRBD2
abundance: .
j_gene: TRBJ2-1
v_gene: TRBV19
CDR3nt: TGTGCCAGTAGCACAAGCGGGGGTGGGTACAATGAGCAGTTCTTC
CDR3aa: CASSTSGGGYNEQFF

d_gene: .
abundance: many
j_gene: TRBJ2-2
v_gene: TRBV30
CDR3nt: TGTGCCTGGAGAGCCGGTGTAAACACCGGGGAGCTGTTTTTT
CDR3aa: CAWRAGVNTGELFF

d_gene: .
abundance: .
j_gene: TRBJ1-6
v_gene: TRBV6-1
CDR3nt: TGTGCCAGCACCTCTTTCGGTGTGGATTCACCCCTCCACTTT
CDR3aa: CASTSFGVDSPLHF

d_gene: TRBD2
abundance: once
j_gene: TRBJ2-5
v_gene: TRBV5-6
CDR3nt: TGTGCCAGCAGCTTGGCTGCCGGGAGGGCCTGGGGGGAGACCCAGTACTTC
CDR3aa: CASSLAAGRAWGETQYF

d_gene: TRBD2
abundance: .
j_gene: TRBJ2-7
v_gene: TRBV5-1
CDR3nt: TGCGCCAGCAGCTTGCAAGGGACTAACTCCTACGAGCAGTACTTC
CDR3aa: CASSLQGTNSYEQYF

d_gene: .
abundance: .
j_gene: TRBJ2-6
v_gene: TRBV19
CDR3nt: TGTGCCAGTAGTACCCTGGGGTCTGGGGCCAACGTCCTGACTTTC
CDR3aa: CASSTLGSGANVLTF